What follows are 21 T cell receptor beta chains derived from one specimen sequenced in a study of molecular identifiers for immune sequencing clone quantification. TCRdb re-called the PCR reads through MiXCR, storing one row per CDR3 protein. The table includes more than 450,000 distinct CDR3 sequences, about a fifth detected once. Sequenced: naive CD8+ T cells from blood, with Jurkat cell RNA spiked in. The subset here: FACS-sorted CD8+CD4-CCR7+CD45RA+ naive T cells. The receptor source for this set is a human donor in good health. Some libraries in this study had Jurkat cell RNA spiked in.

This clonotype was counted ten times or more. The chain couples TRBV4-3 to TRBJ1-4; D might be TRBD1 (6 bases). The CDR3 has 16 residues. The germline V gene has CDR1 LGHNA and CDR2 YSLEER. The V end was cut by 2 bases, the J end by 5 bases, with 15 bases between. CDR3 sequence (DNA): TGCGCCAGCAGCCAAAATCAGGGGAACACAAATGAAAAACTGTTTTTT. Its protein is CASSQNQGNTNEKLFF.

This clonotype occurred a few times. The chain's CDR3 is CASSLVVGADTGELFF. The CDR3 DNA follows: TGTGCCAGCAGCTTAGTGGTGGGGGCGGACACCGGGGAGCTGTTTTTT. The V and J genes are TRBV7-6 and TRBJ2-2; possibly TRBD1 for D (6 bases). Germline values: CDR1 SGHVS, CDR2 FNYEAQ. Trimming took off 1 base at V and 3 bases at J, with 12 bases between the two ends. The CDR3 is 16 amino acids.

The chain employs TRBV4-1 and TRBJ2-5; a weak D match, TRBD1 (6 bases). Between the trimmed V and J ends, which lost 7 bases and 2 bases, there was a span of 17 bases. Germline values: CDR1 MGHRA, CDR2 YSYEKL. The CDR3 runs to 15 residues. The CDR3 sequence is CASTRAVTGQETQYF. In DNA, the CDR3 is TGCGCCAGCACCAGGGCTGTTACAGGGCAAGAGACCCAGTACTTC.

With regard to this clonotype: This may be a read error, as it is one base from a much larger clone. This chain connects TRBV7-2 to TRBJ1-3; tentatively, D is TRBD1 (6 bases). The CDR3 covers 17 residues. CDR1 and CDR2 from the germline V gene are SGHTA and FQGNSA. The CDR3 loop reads CANSLVLGGAFENTIYF. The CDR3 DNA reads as TGTGCCAACAGCTTAGTCTTGGGGGGCGCATTCGAAAACACCATATATTTT.

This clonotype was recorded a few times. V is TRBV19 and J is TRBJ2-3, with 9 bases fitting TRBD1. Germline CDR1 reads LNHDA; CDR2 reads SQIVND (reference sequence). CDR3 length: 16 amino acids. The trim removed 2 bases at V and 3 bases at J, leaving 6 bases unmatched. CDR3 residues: CASSILGQGGTDTQYF. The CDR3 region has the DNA TGTGCCAGTAGTATACTGGGACAGGGTGGGACAGATACGCAGTATTTT.

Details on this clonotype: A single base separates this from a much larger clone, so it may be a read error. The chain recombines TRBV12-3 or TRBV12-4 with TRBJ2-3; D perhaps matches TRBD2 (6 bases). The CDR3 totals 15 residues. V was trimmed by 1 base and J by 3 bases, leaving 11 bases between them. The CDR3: CASSLGGGMTDTQYF. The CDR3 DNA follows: TGTGCCAGCAGTTTAGGTGGCGGGATGACAGATACGCAGTATTTT.

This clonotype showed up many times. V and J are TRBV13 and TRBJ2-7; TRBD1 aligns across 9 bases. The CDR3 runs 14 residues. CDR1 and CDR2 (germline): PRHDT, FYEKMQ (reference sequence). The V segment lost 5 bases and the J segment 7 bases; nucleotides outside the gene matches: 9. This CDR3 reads CASSPGQGTGEQYF. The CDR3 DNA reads TGTGCCAGCAGCCCAGGACAGGGGACGGGGGAGCAGTACTTC.

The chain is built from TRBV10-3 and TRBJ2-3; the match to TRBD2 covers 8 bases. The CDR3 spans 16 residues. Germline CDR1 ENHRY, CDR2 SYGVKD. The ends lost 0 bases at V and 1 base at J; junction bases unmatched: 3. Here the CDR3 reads CAISESEAGGTDTQYF. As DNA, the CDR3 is TGTGCCATCAGTGAGTCGGAAGCGGGGGGCACAGATACGCAGTATTTT.

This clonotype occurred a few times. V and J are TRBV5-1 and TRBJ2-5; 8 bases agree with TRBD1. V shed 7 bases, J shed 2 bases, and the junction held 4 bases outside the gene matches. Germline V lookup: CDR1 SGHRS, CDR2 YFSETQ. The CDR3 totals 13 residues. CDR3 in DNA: TGCGCCAGCTGGGACAGGTATCAAGAGACCCAGTACTTC. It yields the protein CASWDRYQETQYF.

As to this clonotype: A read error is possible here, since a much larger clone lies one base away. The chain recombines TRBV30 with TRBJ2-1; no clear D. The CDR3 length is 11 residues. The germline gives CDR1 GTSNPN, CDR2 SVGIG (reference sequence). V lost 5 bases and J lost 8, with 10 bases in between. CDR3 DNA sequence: TGTGCCTGGGGGATCGGAGATGAGCAGTTCTTC. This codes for CAWGIGDEQFF.

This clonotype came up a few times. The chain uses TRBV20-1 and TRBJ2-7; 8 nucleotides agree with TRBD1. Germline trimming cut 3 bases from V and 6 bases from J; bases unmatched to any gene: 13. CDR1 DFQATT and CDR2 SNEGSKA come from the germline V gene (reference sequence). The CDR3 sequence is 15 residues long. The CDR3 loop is CSASTGQGIFGEQYF. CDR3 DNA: TGCAGTGCTAGCACCGGACAGGGCATCTTTGGCGAGCAGTACTTC.

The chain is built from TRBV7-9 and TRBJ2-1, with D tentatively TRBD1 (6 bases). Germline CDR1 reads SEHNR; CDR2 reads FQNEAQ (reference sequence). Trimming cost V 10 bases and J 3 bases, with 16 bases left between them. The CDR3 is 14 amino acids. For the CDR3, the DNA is TGTGCCACCCAAAGCCGGGACATCTACAATGAGCAGTTCTTC. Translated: CATQSRDIYNEQFF.

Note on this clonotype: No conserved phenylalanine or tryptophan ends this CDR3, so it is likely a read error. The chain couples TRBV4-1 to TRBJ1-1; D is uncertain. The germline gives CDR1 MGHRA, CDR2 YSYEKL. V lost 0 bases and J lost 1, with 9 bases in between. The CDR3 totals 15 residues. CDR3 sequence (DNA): TGCGCCAGCAGCCAAGACCAGGACCAGAACACTGAAGCTTTCCTT. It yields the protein CASSQDQDQNTEAFL.

For the CDR3, the DNA is TGTGCCAGCACTCCCACTCGCGGGCAGGGAACTGAAGCTTTCTTT. Its protein is CASTPTRGQGTEAFF. This chain links TRBV6-6 with TRBJ1-1, with a tentative D call TRBD1 (5 bases). V was trimmed by 7 bases and J by 5 bases, leaving 20 bases between them. This CDR3 comprises 15 residues. Germline CDR1 MNHNY, CDR2 SVGAGI (reference sequence).

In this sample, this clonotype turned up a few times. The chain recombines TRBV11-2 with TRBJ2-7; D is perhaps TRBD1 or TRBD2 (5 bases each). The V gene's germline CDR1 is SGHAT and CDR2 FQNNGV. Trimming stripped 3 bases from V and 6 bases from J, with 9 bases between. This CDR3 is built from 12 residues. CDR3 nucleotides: TGTGCCAGCAGCTTTGGGGGAACCGAGCAGTACTTC. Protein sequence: CASSFGGTEQYF.

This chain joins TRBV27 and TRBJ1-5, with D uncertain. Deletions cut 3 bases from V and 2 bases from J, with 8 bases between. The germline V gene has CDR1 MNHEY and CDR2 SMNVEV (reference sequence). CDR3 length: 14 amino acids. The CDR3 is CASSLTPRNQPQHF. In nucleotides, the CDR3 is TGTGCCAGCAGTTTGACACCTCGCAATCAGCCCCAGCATTTT.

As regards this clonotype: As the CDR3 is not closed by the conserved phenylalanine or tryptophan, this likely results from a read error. The CDR3 nucleotides are TGTGCCAGCAGCTCCGGACAGGGAAACACAGATACGCAGTATTCT. It is translated as CASSSGQGNTDTQYS. The J gene is TRBJ2-3, the V gene TRBV7-9, with 8 bases lining up with TRBD1. CDR1 SEHNR and CDR2 FQNEAQ come from the germline V gene (reference sequence). Unmatched junction bases numbered 5, after V lost 4 bases and J lost 2 bases. The CDR3 is 15 amino acids.

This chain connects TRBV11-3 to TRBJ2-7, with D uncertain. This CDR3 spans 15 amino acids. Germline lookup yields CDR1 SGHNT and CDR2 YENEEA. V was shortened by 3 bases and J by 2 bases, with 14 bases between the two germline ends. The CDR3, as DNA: TGTGCCAGCAGCTTTGAGTATGGCGGAGCCTACGAGCAGTACTTC. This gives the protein CASSFEYGGAYEQYF.

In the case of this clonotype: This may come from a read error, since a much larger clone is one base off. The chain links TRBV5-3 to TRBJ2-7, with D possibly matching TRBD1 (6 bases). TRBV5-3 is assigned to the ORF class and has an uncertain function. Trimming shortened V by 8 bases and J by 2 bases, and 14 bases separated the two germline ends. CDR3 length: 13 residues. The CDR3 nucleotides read TGTGCCAGCGAGGCAGGGGCTACCTACGAGCAGTACTTC. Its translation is CASEAGATYEQYF.

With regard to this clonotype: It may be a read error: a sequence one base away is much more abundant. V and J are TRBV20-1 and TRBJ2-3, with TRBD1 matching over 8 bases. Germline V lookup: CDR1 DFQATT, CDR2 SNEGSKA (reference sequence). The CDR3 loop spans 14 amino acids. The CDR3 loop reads CSARVRRGQDTQCF. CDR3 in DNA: TGCAGTGCTAGAGTGCGCAGGGGGCAAGATACGCAGTGTTTT.

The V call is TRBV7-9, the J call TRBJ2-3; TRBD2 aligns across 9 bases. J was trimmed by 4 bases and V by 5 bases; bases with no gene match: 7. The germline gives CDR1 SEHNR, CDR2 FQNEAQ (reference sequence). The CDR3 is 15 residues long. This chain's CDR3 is CASSDQREDADTQYF. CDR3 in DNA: TGTGCCAGCAGCGACCAGCGGGAGGACGCAGATACGCAGTATTTT.